A single sample gave rise to the 27 T cell receptor beta chains below, sequenced in a study of CD8 T cells in Susac syndrome. Random hexamers served to reverse transcribe about 0.45 to 1 ug RNA. From the immunoSEQ multiplex PCR reads, TCRdb called clonotypes with MiXCR, one entry per CDR3 protein. This table holds over 150,000 distinct CDR3 sequences, just under 95% found once. Material: CD4+ T cells from PBMCs. These receptor sequences come from a human donor with Susac syndrome.

CDR3 sequence reads: CASSSDPRGTEAFF. CDR3 in DNA: TGCGCCAGCAGCTCGGACCCTAGGGGCACTGAAGCTTTCTTT. The rearrangement links TRBV5-1 to TRBJ1-1; possibly TRBD1 for D (5 bases). V was pared by 3 bases and J by 4 bases, with 13 bases between. The CDR3 consists of 14 residues. The V gene's germline CDR1 is SGHRS and CDR2 YFSETQ.

The chain has TRBV27 and TRBJ1-5; D unresolved. CDR1 and CDR2 (germline): MNHEY, SMNVEV (reference sequence). V was trimmed by 5 bases and J by 1 base, leaving 9 bases between them. CDR3 length: 14 amino acids. This chain's CDR3 is CASSPRRSNQPQHF. The CDR3 coding sequence is TGTGCCAGCAGTCCCCGACGGAGCAATCAGCCCCAGCATTTT.

V is TRBV9 and J is TRBJ2-5; 9 bases are a match to TRBD2. Trimming at V came to 0 bases and at J to 1 base, leaving 4 bases not matched to a gene. Germline V gene data show CDR1 as SGDLS and CDR2 as YYNGEE. This CDR3 is built from 16 residues. CDR3 sequence (DNA): TGTGCCAGCAGCGTAGGGCTAGCGGGAATCCAAGAGACCCAGTACTTC. Its translation is CASSVGLAGIQETQYF.

The rearrangement uses TRBV30 and TRBJ1-3, with D unclear. Trimming removed 3 bases from V and 0 bases from J, with 6 bases in between. This CDR3 has 13 residues. Germline V lookup: CDR1 GTSNPN, CDR2 SVGIG (reference sequence). The CDR3 spells CAWSATSGNTIYF. CDR3 DNA: TGTGCCTGGAGCGCGACCTCTGGAAACACCATATATTTT.

The V and J genes are TRBV29-1 and TRBJ2-1; no definite D call. V lost 7 bases and J 0 bases, leaving 7 bases between the germline ends. The germline V gene has CDR1 SQVTM and CDR2 ANQGSEA. This CDR3 spans 12 amino acids. CDR3 sequence (DNA): TGCAGCGCCGAACCCTCCTACAATGAGCAGTTCTTC. This translates into CSAEPSYNEQFF.

This chain uses TRBV20-1 with TRBJ2-1; 7 bases map to TRBD1. This CDR3 is 14 amino acids long. CDR1 is DFQATT, CDR2 SNEGSKA, per germline (reference sequence). The V segment lost 5 bases and the J segment 0 bases; nucleotides outside the gene matches: 4. The chain's CDR3 is CSAPGGFSYNEQFF. In DNA form, the CDR3 reads TGCAGTGCTCCAGGGGGATTCTCCTACAATGAGCAGTTCTTC.

V gene TRBV6-5 combines with J gene TRBJ1-3; possible D gene TRBD1, 5 bases. Looked up from germline, CDR1 is MNHEY and CDR2 is SVGAGI. Trimming cost V 0 bases and J 4 bases, with 7 bases left between them. The CDR3 sequence is 14 residues long. In DNA form, the CDR3 reads TGTGCCAGCAGTTACTCGGGACGCGGAAACACCATATATTTT. Its protein product is CASSYSGRGNTIYF.

The genes are TRBV27 and TRBJ2-5; D is perhaps TRBD1 (5 bases). CDR3 length equals 14 residues. V dropped 2 bases and J dropped 0 bases, with 7 bases sitting between them. Germline V lookup: CDR1 MNHEY, CDR2 SMNVEV (reference sequence). CDR3 in amino acids: CASSLGADQETQYF. DNA for the CDR3: TGTGCCAGCAGTTTAGGGGCAGACCAAGAGACCCAGTACTTC.

The J gene is TRBJ1-1, the V gene TRBV5-1, with a possible D match to TRBD1 (6 bases). Per germline, CDR1 SGHRS and CDR2 YFSETQ. Trimming took 1 base from V and 1 from J, leaving 11 bases between them. CDR3 length: 15 amino acids. As DNA, the CDR3 is TGCGCCAGCAGCTTGATGGGACACAAGAACACTGAAGCTTTCTTT. Translation: CASSLMGHKNTEAFF.

The chain links TRBV6-2 or TRBV6-3 to TRBJ1-5; possible D gene TRBD1, 6 bases. This CDR3 is 13 amino acids long. CDR1 MNHEY and CDR2 SVGEGT come from the germline V gene. Trimming pared 11 bases from V and 4 bases from J, leaving 15 bases between. In nucleotides, the CDR3 is TGTGCCGGCGGGGGGGCCAGGAATCAGCCCCAGCATTTT. Its translation is CAGGGARNQPQHF.

This chain joins TRBV21-1 and TRBJ2-1; the table gives TRBD1 as D, unverified against the DNA. TRBV21-1 is noted as a pseudogene. CDR3 length: 14 residues. Here the CDR3 reads CASTLDRLYNEQFF. In DNA form, the CDR3 reads TGTGCCAGCACCCTGGACAGGCTATACAATGAGCAGTTCTTC.

The genes are TRBV25-1 and TRBJ2-3; no definite D call. Per germline, CDR1 MGHDK and CDR2 SYGVNS. Deletions cut 2 bases from V and 1 base from J, with 7 bases between. This CDR3 is 14 amino acids long. CDR3 sequence: CASSEPSRTDTQYF. The CDR3 DNA reads as TGTGCCAGCAGTGAACCTTCTCGCACAGATACGCAGTATTTT.

The rearrangement uses TRBV6-5 and TRBJ1-5; D gene ambiguous. V was shortened by 5 bases and J by 2 bases, with 13 bases between the two germline ends. The length of the CDR3 is 15 residues. Germline CDR1 is MNHEY and CDR2 is SVGAGI. The CDR3 spells CASSPQTWGNQPQHF. CDR3 in DNA: TGTGCCAGCAGTCCGCAGACTTGGGGCAATCAGCCCCAGCATTTT.

The gene calls are TRBV28 and TRBJ2-2; D possibly uses TRBD1 or TRBD2 (5 bases each). Germline CDR1 MDHEN, CDR2 SYDVKM. CDR3 length: 15 amino acids. V was clipped by 7 bases and J by 7 bases, with 19 bases between them. CDR3 nucleotide sequence: TGTGCCAGCATCCTTAAGCGGAGAAGGGGCGGGGAGCTGTTTTTT. Amino acid sequence: CASILKRRRGGELFF. Complete variable domain (other parts from reference TRBV28 and TRBJ2-2): DVKVTQSSRYLVKRTGEKVFLECVQDMDHENMFWYRQDPGLGLRLIYFSYDVKMKEKGDIPEGYSVSREKKERFSLILESASTNQTSMYLCASILKRRRGGELFFGEGSRLTVL.

The chain carries TRBV7-2 and TRBJ2-7; tentatively, D is TRBD1 or TRBD2 (5 bases each). The CDR3 sequence is 14 residues long. V was trimmed by 5 bases and J by 0 bases, leaving 11 bases between them. Germline CDR1 SGHTA, CDR2 FQGNSA. The chain's CDR3 is CASSRGTASYEQYF. For the CDR3, the DNA is TGTGCCAGCAGCCGTGGGACCGCCTCCTACGAGCAGTACTTC.

This clonotype was counted a single time. The chain recombines TRBV20-1 with TRBJ2-1, with 9 bases aligning to TRBD1. The germline gives CDR1 DFQATT, CDR2 SNEGSKA (reference sequence). V was clipped by 5 bases and J by 4 bases; unmatched bases: 12. The CDR3 is 16 amino acids. The chain's CDR3 is CSALGQGALVYNEQFF. In DNA, the CDR3 is TGCAGTGCTCTGGGACAGGGAGCGTTAGTTTACAATGAGCAGTTCTTC.

The V call is TRBV5-1, the J call TRBJ2-5; no reliable D call. In germline, CDR1 is SGHRS, CDR2 YFSETQ. The CDR3 is 14 residues long. The ends were cut back, 0 bases at V and 3 bases at J, with 9 bases in the middle. This chain's CDR3 is CASSLVNFEETQYF. CDR3 in DNA: TGCGCCAGCAGCTTGGTTAACTTCGAAGAGACCCAGTACTTC.

The J gene is TRBJ2-5, the V gene TRBV5-4, with 8 bases identical to TRBD2. Germline CDR1 is SGHNT and CDR2 is YYREEE (reference sequence). The CDR3 spans 16 residues. The V segment lost 3 bases and the J segment 5 bases; nucleotides outside the gene matches: 12. CDR3 sequence: CASSSFSGSQGETQYF. CDR3 coding DNA: TGTGCCAGCAGCTCCTTCAGCGGGAGTCAAGGGGAGACCCAGTACTTC.

V and J are TRBV30 and TRBJ1-2; D is uncertain. V was trimmed by 5 bases and J by 3 bases, leaving 10 bases between them. Germline loops: CDR1 GTSNPN, CDR2 SVGIG (reference sequence). The CDR3 is 12 residues long. The CDR3 DNA sequence: TGTGCCTGGTCCGGGCCATACTATGGCTACACCTTC. Its translation: CAWSGPYYGYTF.

The rearrangement links TRBV7-9 to TRBJ2-1, with D possibly being TRBD2 (5 bases). The CDR3 has 13 amino acids. Germline CDR1 and CDR2: SEHNR and FQNEAQ (reference sequence). V lost 2 bases to trimming and J lost 9 bases, with 11 bases between them. CDR3 loop: CASSLRSSREQFF. For the CDR3, the DNA is TGTGCCAGCAGCTTAAGGTCTAGCCGTGAGCAGTTCTTC.

The gene calls are TRBV7-9 and TRBJ1-2, with D unresolved. CDR1 and CDR2 (germline): SEHNR, FQNEAQ (reference sequence). The length of the CDR3 is 13 residues. Between the trimmed V and J ends, which lost 5 bases and 6 bases, there was a span of 13 bases. CDR3 DNA sequence: TGTGCCAGCAGCCCTATGCGGTTGGATGGCTACACCTTC. Its translation is CASSPMRLDGYTF.

The chain couples TRBV30 to TRBJ2-1; 13 nucleotides match TRBD2. Looked up from germline, CDR1 is GTSNPN and CDR2 is SVGIG (reference sequence). There are 15 residues in the CDR3. V trimming: 2 bases; J trimming: 10 bases; junction bases outside the gene matches: 8. The CDR3 nucleotides are TGTGCCTGGAGTCCTGGACTAGCGGGAGAGGGGGAGCAGTTCTTC. Its translation: CAWSPGLAGEGEQFF.

The chain is built from TRBV19 and TRBJ2-5; TRBD1 is a possible D gene (5 bases). V dropped 6 bases and J dropped 5 bases, with 19 bases sitting between them. The CDR3 runs 15 residues. Germline values: CDR1 LNHDA, CDR2 SQIVND (reference sequence). CDR3 protein: CASRGRVGRMETQYF. The CDR3 DNA is TGTGCCAGTAGGGGCAGGGTCGGGCGGATGGAGACCCAGTACTTC.

J is TRBJ2-2 and V is TRBV12-3 or TRBV12-4, with 7 bases identical to TRBD1. The junction had 10 bases not matched to a gene; V was cut back by 6 bases and J by 0 bases. The CDR3 runs 17 residues. CDR3 in DNA: TGTGCCAGCAGACTTGGACAGGAAAGCGCGAACACCGGGGAGCTGTTTTTT. Its translation is CASRLGQESANTGELFF.

The chain couples TRBV12-3 or TRBV12-4 to TRBJ2-4; 9 nucleotides align to TRBD1. The CDR3 extends over 13 amino acids. V lost 8 bases to trimming and J lost 8 bases; unmatched junction nucleotides: 7. CDR3 DNA: TGTGCCAGCTCGAGGACAGGGGATCACATTCAGTACTTC. This translates into CASSRTGDHIQYF.

The V gene is TRBV20-1, the J gene TRBJ2-7; unclear D gene. The CDR3 loop spans 12 amino acids. The V end was cut by 6 bases, the J end by 3 bases, with 12 bases between. Germline-derived CDR1 and CDR2 are DFQATT and SNEGSKA (reference sequence). This chain's CDR3 is CSARLDIYEQYF. The CDR3 DNA reads TGCAGTGCCCGACTGGATATCTACGAGCAGTACTTC.

V is TRBV20-1 and J is TRBJ2-5; the match to TRBD1 covers 8 bases. After removal of 4 bases from V and 5 bases from J, the junction contained 6 bases not matched to a gene. Germline V gives CDR1 DFQATT, CDR2 SNEGSKA (reference sequence). The CDR3 totals 13 residues. The CDR3 DNA sequence: TGCAGTGCTAAACGACAGGGGATGGAGACCCAGTACTTC. Protein sequence: CSAKRQGMETQYF.